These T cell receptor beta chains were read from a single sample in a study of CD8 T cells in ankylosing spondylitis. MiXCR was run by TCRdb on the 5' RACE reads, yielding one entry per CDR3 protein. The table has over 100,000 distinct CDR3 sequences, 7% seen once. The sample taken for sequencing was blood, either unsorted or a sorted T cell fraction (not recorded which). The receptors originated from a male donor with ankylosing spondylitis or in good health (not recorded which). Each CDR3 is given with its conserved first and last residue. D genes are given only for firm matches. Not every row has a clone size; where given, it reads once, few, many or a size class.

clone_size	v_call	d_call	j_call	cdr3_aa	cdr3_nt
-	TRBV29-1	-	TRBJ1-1	CSGDGHLTTPNGGAFF	TGCAGCGGGGACGGTCACCTTACTACCCCGAATGGAGGAGCTTTCTTT
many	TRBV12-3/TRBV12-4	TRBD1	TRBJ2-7	CASSLGQGVNEQYF	TGTGCCAGCAGTTTAGGACAGGGGGTGAACGAGCAGTACTTC
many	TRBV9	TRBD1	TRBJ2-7	CASSVGLTRGQVGAYEQYF	TGTGCCAGCAGCGTAGGTTTGACCAGAGGACAGGTCGGAGCCTACGAGCAGTACTTC
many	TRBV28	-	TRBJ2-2	CASSLSRVTTGELFF	TGTGCCAGCAGTTTAAGCAGGGTGACGACCGGGGAGCTGTTTTTT
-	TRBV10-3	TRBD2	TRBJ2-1	CAISDGSGAHSYNEQFF	TGTGCCATCAGTGATGGGAGCGGGGCACACTCCTACAATGAGCAGTTCTTC
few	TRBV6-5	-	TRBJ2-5	CASIDQETQYF	TGTGCCAGCATCGACCAAGAGACCCAGTACTTC
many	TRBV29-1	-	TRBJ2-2	CSVERWGTGELFF	TGCAGCGTTGAAAGGTGGGGCACCGGGGAGCTGTTTTTT
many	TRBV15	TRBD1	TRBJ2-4	CATSGGTGTKNIQYF	TGTGCCACCAGCGGAGGGACAGGGACCAAAAACATTCAGTACTTC
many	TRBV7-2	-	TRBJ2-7	CASSLGPEGSHYEQYF	TGTGCCAGCAGCTTAGGGCCCGAGGGGTCCCACTACGAGCAGTACTTC
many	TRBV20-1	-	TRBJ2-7	CSAREESVGRGYEQYF	TGCAGTGCTAGAGAGGAATCGGTTGGCAGGGGCTACGAGCAGTACTTC
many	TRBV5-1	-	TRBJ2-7	CASSIAPDGAYEQYF	TGCGCCAGCAGCATAGCTCCGGACGGGGCCTACGAGCAGTACTTC
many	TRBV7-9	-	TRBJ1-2	CASSLAPAGSLHGYTF	TGTGCCAGCAGCTTAGCGCCCGCAGGGTCGCTTCATGGCTACACCTTC
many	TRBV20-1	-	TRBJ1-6	CSAARDENSPLHF	TGCAGTGCTGCTCGGGACGAAAATTCACCCCTCCACTTT
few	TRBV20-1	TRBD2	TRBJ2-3	CTVLGLAGGGATDTQYF	TGCACCGTTTTGGGTCTAGCGGGAGGCGGGGCCACAGATACGCAGTATTTT
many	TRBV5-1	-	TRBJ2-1	CASSLLRGDSYNEQFF	TGCGCCAGCAGCTTGCTACGGGGAGACTCCTACAATGAGCAGTTCTTC
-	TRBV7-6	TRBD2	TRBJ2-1	CASSLRVVAGRSNEQFF	TGTGCCAGCAGCTTAAGGGTTGTAGCGGGGAGGTCCAATGAGCAGTTCTTC
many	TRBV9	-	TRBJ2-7	CASSPLDRVYEQYF	TGTGCCAGCAGCCCCTTAGACAGAGTCTACGAGCAGTACTTC
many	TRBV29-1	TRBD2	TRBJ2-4	CSVSGVAGYTNIQYF	TGCAGCGTCTCTGGGGTAGCGGGATATACAAACATTCAGTACTTC
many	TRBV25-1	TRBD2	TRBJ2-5	CASTVGPTGGLQETQYF	TGTGCCAGCACGGTCGGTCCGACGGGAGGGCTTCAAGAGACCCAGTACTTC
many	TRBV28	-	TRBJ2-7	CASRGPSGYEQYF	TGTGCCAGCAGGGGGCCCAGCGGTTACGAGCAGTACTTC
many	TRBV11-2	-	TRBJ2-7	CASSLGAAGVVYEQYF	TGTGCCAGCAGCCTAGGAGCCGCAGGGGTCGTTTACGAGCAGTACTTC
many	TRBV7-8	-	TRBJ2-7	CASSLERRGTHEQYF	TGTGCCAGCAGCTTGGAAAGGCGGGGTACCCACGAGCAGTACTTC
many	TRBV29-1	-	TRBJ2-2	CSVEGGRGSTGELFF	TGCAGCGTTGAAGGGGGGAGAGGGAGCACCGGGGAGCTGTTTTTT
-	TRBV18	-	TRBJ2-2	CASSPGRTVSRGELFF	TGTGCCAGCTCACCCGGCCGGACCGTTTCTAGGGGGGAGCTGTTTTTT
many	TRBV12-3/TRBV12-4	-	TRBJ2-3	CASSTALPHTDTQYF	TGTGCCAGCAGTACGGCCCTACCCCACACAGATACGCAGTATTTT
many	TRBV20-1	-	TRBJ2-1	CSANDRGAPSYNEQFF	TGCAGTGCTAACGACCGTGGGGCCCCATCCTACAATGAGCAGTTCTTC
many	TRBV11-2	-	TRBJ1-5	CASSATLSLGYSNQPQHF	TGTGCCAGCAGCGCTACGCTCTCCTTGGGTTATAGCAATCAGCCCCAGCATTTT
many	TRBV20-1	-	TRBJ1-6	CSARIDHNSPLHF	TGCAGTGCTAGAATAGACCATAATTCACCCCTCCACTTT
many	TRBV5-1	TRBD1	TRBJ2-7	CASSLETGDRSGEQYF	TGCGCCAGCAGCTTGGAGACAGGGGACCGTTCGGGCGAGCAGTACTTC
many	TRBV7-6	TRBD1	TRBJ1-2	CASSSRQGQGYTF	TGTGCCAGCAGCTCCAGACAGGGTCAAGGCTACACCTTC
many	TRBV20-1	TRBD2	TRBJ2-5	CSASTLAGVETQYF	TGCAGTGCTAGTACCCTAGCGGGGGTGGAGACCCAGTACTTC
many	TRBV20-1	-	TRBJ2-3	CSALSGASTDTQYF	TGCAGTGCTCTTAGCGGAGCCAGCACAGATACGCAGTATTTT
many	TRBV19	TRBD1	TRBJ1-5	CASSIGDRAVQPQHF	TGTGCCAGTAGTATAGGTGACAGGGCTGTCCAGCCCCAGCATTTT
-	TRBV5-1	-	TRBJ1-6	CASSQGRGENSPLHF	TGCGCCAGCAGCCAAGGGCGGGGTGAGAATTCACCCCTCCACTTT
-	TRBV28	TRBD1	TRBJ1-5	CASSYGTARDQPQHF	TGTGCCAGCAGTTATGGGACAGCCCGAGATCAGCCCCAGCATTTT
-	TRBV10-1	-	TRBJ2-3	CATRGLGTDTQYF	TGCGCCACCAGGGGTCTCGGCACAGATACGCAGTATTTT
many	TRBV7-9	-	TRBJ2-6	CASSRRFSGANVLTF	TGTGCCAGCAGCCGACGTTTTTCTGGGGCCAACGTCCTGACTTTC
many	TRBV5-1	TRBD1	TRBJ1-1	CASSFDRGVTEAFF	TGCGCCAGCAGCTTTGACAGGGGGGTTACTGAAGCTTTCTTT
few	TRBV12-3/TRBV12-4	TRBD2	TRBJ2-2	CASSLMSGGGANPPGELFF	TGTGCCAGCAGTTTGATGAGTGGCGGGGGGGCCAATCCCCCCGGGGAGCTGTTTTTT
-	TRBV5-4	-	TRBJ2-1	CASRADSLGNEQFF	TGTGCCAGCAGAGCCGACAGCCTAGGGAATGAGCAGTTCTTC